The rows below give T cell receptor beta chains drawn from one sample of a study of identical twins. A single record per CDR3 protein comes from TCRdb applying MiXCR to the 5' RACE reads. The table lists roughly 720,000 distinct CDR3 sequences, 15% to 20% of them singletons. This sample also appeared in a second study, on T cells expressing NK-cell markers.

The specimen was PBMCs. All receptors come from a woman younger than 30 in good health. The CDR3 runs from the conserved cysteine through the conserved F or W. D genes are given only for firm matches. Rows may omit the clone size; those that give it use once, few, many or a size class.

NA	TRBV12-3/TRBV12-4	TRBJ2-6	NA	CASSFSGGANVLTF	TGTGCCAGCAGTTTTTCTGGAGGGGCCAACGTCCTGACTTTC
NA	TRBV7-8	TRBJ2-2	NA	CASRPRTENTGELFF	TGTGCCAGCAGGCCCCGGACGGAGAACACCGGGGAGCTGTTTTTT
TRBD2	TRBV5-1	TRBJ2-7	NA	CASSLPNGGGRQYEQYF	TGCGCCAGCAGCTTGCCGAACGGGGGGGGGCGCCAATACGAGCAGTACTTC
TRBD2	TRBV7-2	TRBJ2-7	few	CASSLGAGVSYEQYF	TGTGCCAGCAGCTTAGGAGCGGGGGTCTCCTACGAGCAGTACTTC
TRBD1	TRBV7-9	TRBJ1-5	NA	CASSYYKTGGYNQPQHF	TGTGCCAGCAGCTACTATAAGACAGGGGGCTACAATCAGCCCCAGCATTTT
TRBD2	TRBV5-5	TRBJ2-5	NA	CASSRGTSKETQYF	TGTGCCAGCAGCCGAGGGACTAGCAAAGAGACCCAGTACTTC
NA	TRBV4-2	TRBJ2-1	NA	CASSHGLLSYNEQFF	TGTGCCAGCAGCCACGGGCTCCTCTCCTACAATGAGCAGTTCTTC
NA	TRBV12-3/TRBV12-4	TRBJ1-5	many	CASTRGPAEPQHF	TGTGCCAGCACCCGGGGACCGGCAGAACCCCAGCATTTT
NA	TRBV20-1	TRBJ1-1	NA	CSARLGAADTEAFF	TGCAGTGCTAGACTGGGGGCGGCGGACACTGAAGCTTTCTTT
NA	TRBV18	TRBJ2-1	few	CASSPTVSSYNEQFF	TGTGCCAGCTCACCCACGGTGAGCTCCTACAATGAGCAGTTCTTC
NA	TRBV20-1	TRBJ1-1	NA	CSARPGQPKTEAFF	TGCAGTGCTAGGCCCGGGCAGCCGAAGACTGAAGCTTTCTTT